The present T cell receptor beta chain was sequenced within a study of blood T cells in healthy people across ages. Study-wide background: Per every two T cells, about one barcoded beta molecule was captured by template switching.

Study observations and caveats: Estimated diversity that came from one million T cells was considered an underestimate. Per million T cells, the diversity of TCR beta decreased roughly linearly as age advanced.

This clonotype was seen more than once but under ten times. Its target is unknown. Together with a sample-barcoded 5' primer, a J-beta primer mix was included in a second PCR lasting roughly 6 to 12 cycles. In TCRdb, the 5' RACE reads were re-called with MiXCR into one record per CDR3 protein. The sample holds 630,000 or so distinct CDR3 sequences; about 32% are singletons and the top ten take 15%. The CDR3 has 18 amino acids. In germline, CDR1 is LGHNA, CDR2 YNFKEQ. Unmatched junction bases numbered 10, after V lost 0 bases and J lost 0 bases. The chain recombines TRBV4-2 with TRBJ1-2; 7 nucleotides align to TRBD1. Sequenced input: blood. This sequence was found in an elderly woman in good health. CDR3 DNA sequence: TGTGCCAGCAGCCAAGATCCCGACAGGGCGATGCCTAACTATGGCTACACCTTC. It codes for CASSQDPDRAMPNYGYTF.